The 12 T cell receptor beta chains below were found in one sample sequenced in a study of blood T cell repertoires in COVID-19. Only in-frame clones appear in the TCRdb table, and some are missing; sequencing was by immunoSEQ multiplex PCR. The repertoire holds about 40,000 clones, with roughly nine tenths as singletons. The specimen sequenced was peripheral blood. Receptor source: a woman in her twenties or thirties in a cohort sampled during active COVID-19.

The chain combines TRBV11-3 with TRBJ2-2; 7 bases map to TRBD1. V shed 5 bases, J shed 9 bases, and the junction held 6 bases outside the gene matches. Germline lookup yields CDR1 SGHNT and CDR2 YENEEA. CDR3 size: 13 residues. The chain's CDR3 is CASSPARGRELFF. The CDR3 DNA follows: TGTGCCAGCAGCCCCGCTAGGGGGCGGGAGCTGTTTTTT. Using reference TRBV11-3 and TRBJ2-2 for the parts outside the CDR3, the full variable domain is EAGVVQSPRYKIIEKKQPVAFWCNPISGHNTLYWYLQNLGQGPELLIRYENEEAVDDSQLPKDRFSAERLKGVDSTLKIQPAELGDSAVYLCASSPARGRELFFGEGSRLTVL.

The CDR3 nucleotides are TGTGCCAGCAGTGAATTTAGTGGCCAAGAGACCCAGTACTTC. It is translated as CASSEFSGQETQYF. The rearrangement links TRBV25-1 to TRBJ2-5, with D uncertain. Germline assignment: CDR1 MGHDK and CDR2 SYGVNS. The CDR3 is 14 residues long. Trimming took 1 base from V and 1 from J, leaving 7 bases between them.

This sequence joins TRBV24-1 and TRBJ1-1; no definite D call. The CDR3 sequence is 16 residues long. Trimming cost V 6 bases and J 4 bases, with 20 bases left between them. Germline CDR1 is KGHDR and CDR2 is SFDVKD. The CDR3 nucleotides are TGTGCCACCAGTACATCGCGAATCCCCGGCGGCACTGAAGCTTTCTTT. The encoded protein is CATSTSRIPGGTEAFF.

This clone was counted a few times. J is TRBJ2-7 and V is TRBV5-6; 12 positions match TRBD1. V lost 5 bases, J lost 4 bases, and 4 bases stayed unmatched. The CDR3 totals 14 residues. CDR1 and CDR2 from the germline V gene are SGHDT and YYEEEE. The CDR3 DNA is TGTGCCAGCAGGGGGGACAGGGGGCCGTACGAGCAGTACTTC. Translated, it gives CASRGDRGPYEQYF.

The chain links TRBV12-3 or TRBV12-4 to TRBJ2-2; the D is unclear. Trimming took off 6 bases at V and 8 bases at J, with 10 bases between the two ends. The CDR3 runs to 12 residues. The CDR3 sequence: CASSPPMGELFF. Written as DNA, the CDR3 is TGTGCCAGCAGCCCCCCCATGGGGGAGCTGTTTTTT.

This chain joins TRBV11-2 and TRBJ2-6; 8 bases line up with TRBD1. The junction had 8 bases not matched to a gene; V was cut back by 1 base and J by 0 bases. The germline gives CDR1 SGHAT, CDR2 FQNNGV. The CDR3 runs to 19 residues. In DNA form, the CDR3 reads TGTGCCAGCAGCTTAGGGCAGGGGGCGGCGATCTCTGGGGCCAACGTCCTGACTTTC. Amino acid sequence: CASSLGQGAAISGANVLTF.

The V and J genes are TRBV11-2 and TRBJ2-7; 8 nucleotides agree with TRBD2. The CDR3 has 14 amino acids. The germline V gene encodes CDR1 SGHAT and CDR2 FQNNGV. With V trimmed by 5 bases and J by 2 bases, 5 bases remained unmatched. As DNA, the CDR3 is TGTGCCAGCAGCCAGGGGACTAGACCCTACGAGCAGTACTTC. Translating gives CASSQGTRPYEQYF.

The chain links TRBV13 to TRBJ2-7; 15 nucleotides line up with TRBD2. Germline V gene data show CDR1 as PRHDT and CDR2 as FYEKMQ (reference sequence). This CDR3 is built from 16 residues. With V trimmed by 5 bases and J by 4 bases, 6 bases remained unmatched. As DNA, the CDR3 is TGTGCCAGCAGCCCGGGACTAGCGGGAGGCCTATACGAGCAGTACTTC. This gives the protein CASSPGLAGGLYEQYF.

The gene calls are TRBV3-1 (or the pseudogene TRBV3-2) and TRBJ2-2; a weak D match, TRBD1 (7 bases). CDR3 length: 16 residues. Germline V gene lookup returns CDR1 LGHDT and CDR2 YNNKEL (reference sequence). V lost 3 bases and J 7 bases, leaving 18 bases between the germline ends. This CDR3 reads CASSHTRGAKIGELFF. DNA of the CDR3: TGTGCCAGCAGCCATACCAGGGGGGCTAAGATCGGGGAGCTGTTTTTT.

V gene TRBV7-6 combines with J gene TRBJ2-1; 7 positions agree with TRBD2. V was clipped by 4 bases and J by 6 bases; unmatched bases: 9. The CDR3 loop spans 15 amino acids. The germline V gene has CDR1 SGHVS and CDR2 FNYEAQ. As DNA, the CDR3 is TGTGCCAGCAGCTCAGTTGGCGGGAGCTTCAATGAGCAGTTCTTC. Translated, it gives CASSSVGGSFNEQFF. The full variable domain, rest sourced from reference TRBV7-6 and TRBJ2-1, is GAGVSQSPRYKVTKRGQDVALRCDPISGHVSLYWYRQALGQGPEFLTYFNYEAQQDKSGLPNDRFSAERPEGSISTLTIQRTEQRDSAMYRCASSSVGGSFNEQFFGPGTRLTVL.

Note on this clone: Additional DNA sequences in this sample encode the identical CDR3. CDR3 region: CAISRTSGSSYEQYF. CDR3 coding DNA: TGTGCCATCAGCCGGACTAGCGGGAGCTCCTACGAGCAGTACTTC. This chain links TRBV10-3 with TRBJ2-7, with 13 bases matching TRBD2. The germline V gene has CDR1 ENHRY and CDR2 SYGVKD. Losses at the gene ends were 6 bases for V and 0 bases for J; bases not matched to a gene: 2. The CDR3 spans 15 residues.

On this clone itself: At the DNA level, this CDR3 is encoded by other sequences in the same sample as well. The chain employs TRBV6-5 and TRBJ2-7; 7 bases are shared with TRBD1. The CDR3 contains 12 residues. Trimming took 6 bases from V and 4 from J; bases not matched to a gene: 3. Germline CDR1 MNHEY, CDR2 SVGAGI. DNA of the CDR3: TGTGCCAGCAGCAGACAGGGTTACGAGCAGTACTTC. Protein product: CASSRQGYEQYF.